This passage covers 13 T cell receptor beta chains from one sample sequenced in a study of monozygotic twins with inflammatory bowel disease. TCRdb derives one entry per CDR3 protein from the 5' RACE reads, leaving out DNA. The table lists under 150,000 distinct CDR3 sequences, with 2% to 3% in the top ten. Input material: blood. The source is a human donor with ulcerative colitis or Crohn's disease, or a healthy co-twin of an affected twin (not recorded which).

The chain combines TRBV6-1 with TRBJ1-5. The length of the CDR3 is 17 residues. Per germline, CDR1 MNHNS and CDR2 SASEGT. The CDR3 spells CASSPRTEVYSNQPQHF.

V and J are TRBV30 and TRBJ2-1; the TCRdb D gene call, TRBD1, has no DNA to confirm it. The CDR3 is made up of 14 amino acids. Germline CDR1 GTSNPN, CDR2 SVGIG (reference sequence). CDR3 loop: CAWVTRVPYNEQFF.

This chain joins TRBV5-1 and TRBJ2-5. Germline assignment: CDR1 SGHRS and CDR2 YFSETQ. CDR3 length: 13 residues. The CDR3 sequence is CASSLVPGETQYF.

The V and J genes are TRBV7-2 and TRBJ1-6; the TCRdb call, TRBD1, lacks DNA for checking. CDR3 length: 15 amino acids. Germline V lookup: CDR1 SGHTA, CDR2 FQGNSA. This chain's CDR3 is CASSTRGGRNSPLHF.

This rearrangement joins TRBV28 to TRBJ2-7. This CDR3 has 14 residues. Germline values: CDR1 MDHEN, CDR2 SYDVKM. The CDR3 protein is CASSFERRPYEQYF.

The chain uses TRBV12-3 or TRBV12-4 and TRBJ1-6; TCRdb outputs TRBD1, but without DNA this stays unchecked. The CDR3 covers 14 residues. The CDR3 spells CASSLGHDSSPLHF.

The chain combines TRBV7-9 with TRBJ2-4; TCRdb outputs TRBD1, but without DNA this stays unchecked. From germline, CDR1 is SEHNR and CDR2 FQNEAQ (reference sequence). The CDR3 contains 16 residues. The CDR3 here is CASSLLTGSTKNIQYF.

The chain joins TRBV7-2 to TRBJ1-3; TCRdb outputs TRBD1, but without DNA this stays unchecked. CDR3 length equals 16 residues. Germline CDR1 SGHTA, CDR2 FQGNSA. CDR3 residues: CASSPWGRVSGNTIYF.

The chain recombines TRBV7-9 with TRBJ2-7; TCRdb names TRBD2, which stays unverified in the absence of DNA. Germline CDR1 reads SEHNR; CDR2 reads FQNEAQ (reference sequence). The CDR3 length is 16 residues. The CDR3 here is CASSRTDGVGIYEQYF.

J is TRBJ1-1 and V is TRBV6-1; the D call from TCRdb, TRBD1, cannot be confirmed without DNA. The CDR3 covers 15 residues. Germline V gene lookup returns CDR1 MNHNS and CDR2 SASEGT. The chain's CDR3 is CASRENRGLKAEAFF.

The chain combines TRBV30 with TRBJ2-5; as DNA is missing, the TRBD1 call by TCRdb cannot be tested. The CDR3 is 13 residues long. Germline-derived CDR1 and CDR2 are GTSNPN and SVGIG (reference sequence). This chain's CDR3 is CAWKKFQGGTQYF. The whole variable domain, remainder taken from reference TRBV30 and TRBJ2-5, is SQTIHQWPATLVQPVGSPLSLECTVEGTSNPNLYWYRQAAGRGLQLLFYSVGIGQISSEVPQNLSASRPQDRQFILSSKKLLLSDSGFYLCAWKKFQGGTQYFGPGTRLLVL.

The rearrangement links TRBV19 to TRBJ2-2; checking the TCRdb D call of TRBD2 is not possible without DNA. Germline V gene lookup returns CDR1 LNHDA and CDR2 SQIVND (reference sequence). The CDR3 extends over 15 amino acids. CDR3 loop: CASRETRISAGELFF.

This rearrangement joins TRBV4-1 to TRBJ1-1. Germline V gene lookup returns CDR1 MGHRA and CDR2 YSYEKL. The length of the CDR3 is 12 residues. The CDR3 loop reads CASSQGNTEAFF.